This is a list of T cell receptor beta chains from one sample in a study of low-dose radiotherapy and immunotherapy resistance in tumors. TCRdb re-called the reads with MiXCR, one entry per CDR3 protein. This sample has 64,000 or so distinct CDR3 sequences, with around 32% found just once. Here the sequenced sample was PBMCs, taken before treatment. The source of these receptors is a female donor with ovarian cancer. Both conserved end residues are part of each CDR3.

TRBJ2-7	TRBV12-3/TRBV12-4	CASSLRQGGSSEQYF
TRBJ1-5	TRBV23-1	CASSTVTNQPQHF
TRBJ2-1	TRBV10-3	CAISESKRPSGRGHNEQFF
TRBJ1-1	TRBV7-9	CASRQGQGEPEAFF
TRBJ1-1	TRBV20-1	CSARKPGRDSEAFF
TRBJ2-7	TRBV30	CAWSPGGVFHEQYF
TRBJ1-1	TRBV3-1	CASSQVSATEAFF
NA	TRBV28	CASRRGLIDGELFF
TRBJ2-2	TRBV7-9	CASSLGQGYTGELFF
TRBJ2-3	TRBV29-1	CSVAYLTSTDTQYF
TRBJ2-5	TRBV28	CASRAVGTSGETQYF
TRBJ1-4	TRBV20-1	CSAREAGRGGKLFFF
TRBJ1-3	TRBV28	CASMQGLVGNTIYF